This passage covers 10 T cell receptor beta chains from one sample sequenced in a study of cytomegalovirus exposure and HLA in healthy donors. The assay was immunoSEQ multiplex PCR, and TCRdb's table has in-frame clones only and misses some. This sample has some 150,000 clones, with around 90% found just once. The sample consisted of PBMCs. These receptors were taken from a man between 18 and 35 years old in good health and CMV-seropositive.

The chain combines TRBV7-8 with TRBJ2-1; D perhaps matches TRBD1 (6 bases). Per germline, CDR1 SGHVS and CDR2 FQNEAQ. V was trimmed by 4 bases and J by 3 bases, leaving 13 bases between them. This CDR3 is 15 amino acids long. The CDR3 nucleotides are TGTGCCAGCAGCTCACAGGGTTTTAGCTACAATGAGCAGTTCTTC. Its translation is CASSSQGFSYNEQFF.

CDR3 nucleotides: TGTGCCACGGGACTAGCGGGAGTATACGAGCAGTACTTC. Translating gives CATGLAGVYEQYF. V is TRBV2 and J is TRBJ2-7; 14 bases map to TRBD2. In germline, CDR1 is SNHLY, CDR2 FYNNEI. Trimming at V came to 10 bases and at J to 4 bases, leaving 3 bases not matched to a gene. The CDR3 is made up of 13 amino acids.

V and J are TRBV11-2 and TRBJ2-1; 11 nucleotides line up with TRBD2. Germline CDR1 reads SGHAT; CDR2 reads FQNNGV. With 0 bases clipped from V and 7 bases from J, the junction kept 11 bases outside the gene matches. This CDR3 is built from 18 residues. The DNA of the CDR3 is TGTGCCAGCAGCTTAGATTTTAGTACTAGCGGGAGTTGGAATGAGCAGTTCTTC. The encoded protein is CASSLDFSTSGSWNEQFF.

The chain uses TRBV6-1 and TRBJ1-3; D is uncertain. Trimming removed 6 bases at V and 5 bases at J, with 5 bases between. The CDR3 sequence is 11 residues long. CDR1 MNHNS and CDR2 SASEGT come from the germline V gene. The CDR3 sequence is CASSARNTIYF. The DNA of the CDR3 is TGTGCCAGCAGCGCTAGAAACACCATATATTTT.

The V and J genes are TRBV14 and TRBJ1-3; D possibly corresponds to TRBD1 (6 bases). V lost 5 bases and J 0 bases, leaving 8 bases between the germline ends. The CDR3 consists of 14 residues. The germline CDR1 and CDR2 sequences are SGHDN and FVKESK. The CDR3 region is CASSKQGSGNTIYF. The CDR3 DNA reads TGTGCCAGCAGCAAACAGGGCTCTGGAAACACCATATATTTT. Variable domain in full (rest from reference TRBV14 and TRBJ1-3): EAGVTQFPSHSVIEKGQTVTLRCDPISGHDNLYWYRRVMGKEIKFLLHFVKESKQDESGMPNNRFLAERTGGTYSTLKVQPAELEDSGVYFCASSKQGSGNTIYFGEGSWLTVV.

This clone was seen more than once but under ten times. The DNA of the CDR3 is TGTGCCAGCCGCCCCCAGGGGAGAGCTGGCGGCTACACCTTC. Translation: CASRPQGRAGGYTF. The chain couples TRBV16 to TRBJ1-2; a possible D gene is TRBD1 (6 bases). Trimming took 8 bases from V and 8 from J, leaving 21 bases between them. Germline CDR1 KGHSY, CDR2 FQNENV. The CDR3 length is 14 residues.

At least ten counts were recorded for this clone. This rearrangement joins TRBV21-1 to TRBJ1-5; the DNA was not compared with TRBD1, the D call given in the table. TRBV21-1 is annotated as a pseudogene. The CDR3 runs 15 residues. The CDR3 coding sequence is TGTGCCAGCAGCAAAGATGCAGGGCAGAATCAGCCCCAGCATTTT. Protein sequence: CASSKDAGQNQPQHF.

This rearrangement joins TRBV25-1 to TRBJ2-1; 9 bases map to TRBD2. The J segment lost 7 bases and the V segment lost 3 bases, leaving 10 bases of the junction unmatched. This CDR3 region has 16 residues. Germline assignment: CDR1 MGHDK and CDR2 SYGVNS. Here the CDR3 reads CASSDGAVAGENEQFF. CDR3 sequence (DNA): TGTGCCAGCAGTGACGGCGCGGTAGCGGGAGAAAATGAGCAGTTCTTC.

The rearrangement links TRBV18 to TRBJ1-5; 9 positions match TRBD1. The length of the CDR3 is 14 residues. J gave up 4 bases and V 8 bases, and 6 bases lay outside the gene matches. The germline V gene has CDR1 KGHSH and CDR2 LQKENI. CDR3 sequence: CASALGTGNQPQHF. CDR3 in DNA: TGTGCCAGCGCCCTGGGGACAGGGAATCAGCCCCAGCATTTT.

This clone came up once. The chain links TRBV9 to TRBJ2-1, with D uncertain. The CDR3 runs 14 residues. The germline V gene has CDR1 SGDLS and CDR2 YYNGEE. V dropped 1 base and J dropped 7 bases, with 12 bases sitting between them. In DNA, the CDR3 is TGTGCCAGCAGCGTATGGGCGAGTGAAAATGAGCAGTTCTTC. This gives the protein CASSVWASENEQFF.